The 24 T cell receptor beta chains given below trace back to one sample, sequenced in a study of CD8+ T cells in alopecia areata. TCR sequencing used cDNA made by reverse transcription of extracted RNA. Some clones are missing from TCRdb's copy, which holds only in-frame ones; the method was immunoSEQ multiplex PCR. The data contain about 200,000 clones, roughly three fifths of them singletons. The specimen was CD8+ T cells sorted from blood. The source is a human donor in good health.

V and J are TRBV4-1 and TRBJ2-3, with 9 bases that match TRBD2. The CDR3 has 17 residues. V shed 1 base, J shed 4 bases, and the junction held 9 bases outside the gene matches. CDR1 is MGHRA and CDR2 is YSYEKL in the germline V gene. Written as DNA, the CDR3 is TGCGCCAGCAGCCAAGCGTTAAGCGGGGGGCGGGCAGATACGCAGTATTTT. It codes for CASSQALSGGRADTQYF.

CDR3 DNA sequence: TGCACCAGCAGCCAGCACAGATGGGGGCAGGGTGAGCAGTTCTTC. Translating gives CTSSQHRWGQGEQFF. V usage is TRBV1 and J usage is TRBJ2-1; TRBD1, the D gene given by the table, was not confirmed from the DNA. TRBV1 is a pseudogene. CDR3 length: 15 residues.

The table lists this clone with a few counts. This chain links TRBV25-1 with TRBJ1-2; tentatively, D is TRBD1 (5 bases). The CDR3 length is 15 residues. V dropped 3 bases and J dropped 0 bases, with 11 bases sitting between them. Looked up from germline, CDR1 is MGHDK and CDR2 is SYGVNS. CDR3 sequence reads: CASSDSGHANYGYTF. DNA for the CDR3: TGTGCCAGCAGTGACTCAGGACACGCTAACTATGGCTACACCTTC.

The gene calls are TRBV4-1 and TRBJ1-3, with a weak D call TRBD1 (6 bases). This CDR3 has 16 residues. CDR1 is MGHRA and CDR2 is YSYEKL in the germline V gene. The ends were cut back, 7 bases at V and 1 base at J, with 17 bases in the middle. CDR3 loop: CASTPEVDRSGNTIYF. The CDR3 coding sequence is TGCGCCAGCACGCCGGAAGTGGACAGATCTGGAAACACCATATATTTT.

The chain recombines TRBV11-2 with TRBJ2-1; 10 bases agree with TRBD1. Germline V gene lookup returns CDR1 SGHAT and CDR2 FQNNGV. V lost 6 bases and J lost 7; bases outside the gene matches: 6. The CDR3 length is 14 residues. CDR3 sequence: CASSYPGQGNEQFF. Written as DNA, the CDR3 is TGTGCCAGCAGTTATCCGGGACAGGGGAATGAGCAGTTCTTC.

The DNA for the CDR3 is TGCGCCAGCAGCTTGGAGACTAGCGGGGGGTCATACAATGAGCAGTTCTTC. It encodes CASSLETSGGSYNEQFF. This rearrangement joins TRBV5-1 to TRBJ2-1; 13 nucleotides line up with TRBD2. Germline lookup yields CDR1 SGHRS and CDR2 YFSETQ. Losses at the gene ends were 0 bases for V and 4 bases for J; bases not matched to a gene: 4. The CDR3 is 17 amino acids.

The gene calls are TRBV27 and TRBJ2-1; perhaps TRBD2 as D (6 bases). Per germline, CDR1 MNHEY and CDR2 SMNVEV (reference sequence). The CDR3 consists of 17 residues. V lost 0 bases and J 7 bases, leaving 19 bases between the germline ends. The CDR3 reads CASSLSFPGVSLNEQFF. CDR3 DNA: TGTGCCAGCAGTTTATCCTTTCCGGGGGTGTCTTTAAATGAGCAGTTCTTC.

In its sample, this clone was seen a few times. The junction does not match germline at one end; this may be a read error. CDR3 protein: CASSIGRNQPQHF. The CDR3 DNA reads as TGTGCCAGTAGTATAGGGCGCAATCAGCCCCAACATTTT. The chain employs TRBV19 and TRBJ1-5; D not certain. The CDR3 is made up of 13 amino acids. CDR1 LNHDA and CDR2 SQIVND come from the germline V gene (reference sequence).

The chain has TRBV2 and TRBJ2-3, with TRBD1 as a possible D gene (5 bases). V dropped 0 bases and J dropped 3 bases, with 13 bases sitting between them. The CDR3 has 16 residues. CDR1 and CDR2 from the germline V gene are SNHLY and FYNNEI. CDR3: CASSEAWGAGTDTQYF. DNA of the CDR3: TGTGCCAGCAGTGAAGCTTGGGGCGCCGGGACAGATACGCAGTATTTT.

The chain recombines TRBV7-8 with TRBJ1-1; D is unclear. The CDR3 contains 14 residues. V was pared by 6 bases and J by 0 bases, with 11 bases between. Germline CDR1 is SGHVS and CDR2 is FQNEAQ. Written as DNA, the CDR3 is TGTGCCAGCAGAGACGGTGGAATGAACACTGAAGCTTTCTTT. It codes for CASRDGGMNTEAFF.

The DNA of the CDR3 is TGTGCCAGCAGCGGCTTAAACTATGGCTACACCTTC. Translated: CASSGLNYGYTF. The chain uses TRBV6-5 and TRBJ1-2; no definite D call. Germline V gene lookup returns CDR1 MNHEY and CDR2 SVGAGI. The CDR3 loop spans 12 amino acids. V lost 6 bases and J 2 bases, leaving 7 bases between the germline ends.

Written as DNA, the CDR3 is TGTGCCAGCAGCGTAGTATCCGGGGGCTACACCTTC. This sequence encodes CASSVVSGGYTF. J is TRBJ1-2 and V is TRBV9; D not certain. The CDR3 consists of 12 residues. Trimming removed 0 bases at V and 8 bases at J, with 8 bases between. Germline CDR1 is SGDLS and CDR2 is YYNGEE.

V is TRBV7-6 and J is TRBJ2-7, with TRBD1 as a possible D gene (5 bases). Germline V gene sequence: CDR1 SGHVS, CDR2 FNYEAQ. The V gene lost 6 bases and the J gene lost 3 bases, with 12 bases spanning the gap. The CDR3 spans 13 residues. CDR3 sequence: CASSQGAGYEQYF. The CDR3, as DNA: TGTGCCAGCAGTCAAGGGGCAGGCTACGAGCAGTACTTC.

This clone was counted a few times. The chain is built from TRBV7-2 and TRBJ2-1; 13 positions match TRBD2. This CDR3 has 16 amino acids. CDR1 and CDR2 from the germline V gene are SGHTA and FQGNSA. V lost 6 bases to trimming and J lost 5 bases; unmatched junction nucleotides: 7. CDR3 amino acids: CASSSGLAGAHNEQFF. CDR3 bases: TGTGCCAGCAGTTCTGGACTAGCGGGGGCCCACAATGAGCAGTTCTTC.

The chain recombines TRBV29-1 with TRBJ2-2; the D is unclear. The length of the CDR3 is 11 residues. V was trimmed by 2 bases and J by 4 bases, leaving 2 bases between them. CDR1 is SQVTM, CDR2 ANQGSEA, per germline. CDR3 loop: CSVETTGELFF. The DNA of the CDR3 is TGCAGCGTTGAAACCACCGGGGAGCTGTTTTTT.

The chain has TRBV27 and TRBJ2-1; D may be TRBD1 (5 bases). Germline assignment: CDR1 MNHEY and CDR2 SMNVEV (reference sequence). The CDR3 is 11 residues long. V dropped 5 bases and J dropped 10 bases, with 9 bases sitting between them. CDR3 sequence: CASSTQEEQFF. CDR3 coding DNA: TGTGCCAGCAGTACACAGGAAGAGCAGTTCTTC.

This clone was detected only once. J is TRBJ2-3 and V is TRBV7-9; D call uncertain. Germline V gene sequence: CDR1 SEHNR, CDR2 FQNEAQ (reference sequence). The CDR3 spans 14 residues. The V end lost 4 bases, the J end lost 4 bases, and 12 bases lay between the germline ends. CDR3 DNA: TGTGCCAGCAGCTCGCCCCTTCTGGCAGATACGCAGTATTTT. It specifies CASSSPLLADTQYF.

The chain has TRBV27 and TRBJ1-1, with 7 positions matching TRBD1. The V gene end was trimmed by 2 bases and the J gene end by 4 bases; junction bases not matched to a gene: 7. The germline gives CDR1 MNHEY, CDR2 SMNVEV (reference sequence). The CDR3 loop spans 15 amino acids. The CDR3 sequence: CASSLQGGGRTEAFF. CDR3 bases: TGTGCCAGCAGTTTACAGGGGGGAGGACGCACTGAAGCTTTCTTT.

CDR3 in DNA: TGCGCCAGCAGCCTAACCAGGGTCGAAAAACTGTTTTTT. It translates to CASSLTRVEKLFF. The chain recombines TRBV4-1 with TRBJ1-4, with D tentatively TRBD1 (5 bases). The CDR3 is made up of 13 amino acids. The V end was cut by 4 bases, the J end by 8 bases, with 11 bases between. Germline loops: CDR1 MGHRA, CDR2 YSYEKL.

This clone was counted once. The chain joins TRBV4-1 to TRBJ2-5; D is uncertain. Germline CDR1 reads MGHRA; CDR2 reads YSYEKL. This CDR3 has 16 residues. Trimming took 7 bases from V and 4 from J, leaving 22 bases between them. The CDR3 DNA reads as TGCGCCAGCACCGAAGGCCTGGGCCAGTGGGCAGAGACCCAGTACTTC. This translates into CASTEGLGQWAETQYF.

The chain combines TRBV4-1 with TRBJ2-7; D gene unclear. CDR3 length equals 15 residues. From germline, CDR1 is MGHRA and CDR2 YSYEKL. Trimming pared 1 base from V and 3 bases from J, leaving 13 bases between. Here the CDR3 reads CASSQGRNFLYEQYF. CDR3 nucleotides: TGCGCCAGCAGCCAAGGTCGGAACTTCCTCTACGAGCAGTACTTC.

Of note for this clone: At one end the junction does not follow the germline gene, possibly because of a read error. The V call is TRBV4-1, the J call TRBJ1-2, with D possibly being TRBD1 (6 bases). The CDR3 is made up of 16 amino acids. Germline V gives CDR1 MGHRA, CDR2 YSYEKL. CDR3 in DNA: TGCGCCAGCAACCAATACCGGGACACCGCTAACTATGGCTACACCTTC. Translation: CASNQYRDTANYGYTF.

The chain is built from TRBV7-9 and TRBJ2-7; a possible D gene is TRBD1 (6 bases). The V end lost 5 bases, the J end lost 3 bases, and 14 bases lay between the germline ends. Germline V lookup: CDR1 SEHNR, CDR2 FQNEAQ (reference sequence). CDR3 size: 14 residues. CDR3 region: CASSLTGSGYEQYF. The CDR3 DNA sequence: TGTGCCAGCAGCCTAACAGGGTCCGGCTACGAGCAGTACTTC.

The chain links TRBV2 to TRBJ2-2, with a weak D call TRBD1 (6 bases). In germline, CDR1 is SNHLY, CDR2 FYNNEI. CDR3 length: 15 amino acids. With 9 bases removed from V and 2 bases from J, the gap between germline ends came to 16 bases. Here the CDR3 DNA reads TGTGCCAGTATGCCAGGGACATCCAACACCGGGGAGCTGTTTTTT. It specifies CASMPGTSNTGELFF.